The 27 T cell receptor beta chains reported below all come from one sample, sequenced in a study of shared clonotypes between healthy human individuals. The data were produced by immunoSEQ multiplex PCR, yet TCRdb's version contains in-frame clones alone and is incomplete. The sample has around 200,000 clones, roughly 91% seen once; the top ten hold around 0.067%. Specimen: naive CD4+ T cells sorted from blood. As for subset: CD45RA+ positively selected. All receptors come from a woman aged 25 to 39 in good health.

The chain links TRBV6-6 to TRBJ1-1, with a weak D call TRBD1 (6 bases). CDR3 size: 12 residues. Germline assignment: CDR1 MNHNY and CDR2 SVGAGI (reference sequence). Trimming pared 6 bases from V and 9 bases from J, leaving 14 bases between. The CDR3 region is CASSPDRIKAFF. The DNA for the CDR3 is TGTGCCAGCAGCCCGGACAGAATCAAAGCTTTCTTT.

The chain carries TRBV28 and TRBJ2-5; the D gene is possibly TRBD2 (5 bases). This CDR3 spans 12 amino acids. The germline V gene has CDR1 MDHEN and CDR2 SYDVKM. V shed 6 bases and J shed 11 bases, with 16 bases lying between them. The CDR3 bases are TGTGCCAGCAGCCCGGGGTGGCGTGTGCAGTACTTC. Its protein is CASSPGWRVQYF.

This clone has just a few counts. The chain is built from TRBV29-1 and TRBJ1-2; D gene unclear. Germline values: CDR1 SQVTM, CDR2 ANQGSEA. V was clipped by 6 bases and J by 6 bases, with 8 bases between them. This CDR3 contains 10 residues. In DNA, the CDR3 is TGCAGCGTCCGAGTGGATGGCTACACCTTC. The encoded protein is CSVRVDGYTF.

This chain joins TRBV23-1 and TRBJ2-1; unclear D gene. TRBV23-1 is known as an ORF, though its function is uncertain. The CDR3 is made up of 12 amino acids. V was cut by 6 bases and J by 8 bases, with 11 bases left in between. The chain's CDR3 is CASRISIDEQFF. The CDR3 DNA sequence: TGCGCCAGCAGGATTTCTATTGATGAGCAGTTCTTC.

The V call is TRBV11-1, the J call TRBJ2-7; D possibly matches TRBD1 or TRBD2 (7 bases each). The germline gives CDR1 SGHAT, CDR2 FQDESV (reference sequence). The CDR3 covers 13 residues. V shed 4 bases and J shed 6 bases, with 13 bases lying between them. The CDR3 DNA reads TGTGCCAGCAGCTCAGGGGGGGGCGGCGAGCAGTACTTC. It codes for CASSSGGGGEQYF.

The rearrangement uses TRBV27 and TRBJ2-7, with D maybe TRBD2 (7 bases). CDR3 size: 16 residues. The V end was cut by 2 bases, the J end by 3 bases, with 17 bases between. Per germline, CDR1 MNHEY and CDR2 SMNVEV (reference sequence). The chain's CDR3 is CASSLTSRGRDYEQYF. CDR3 sequence (DNA): TGTGCCAGCAGTTTAACCTCGCGGGGGCGAGACTACGAGCAGTACTTC.

V and J are TRBV7-9 and TRBJ2-7; 9 nucleotides match TRBD2. The junction had 5 bases not matched to a gene; V was cut back by 3 bases and J by 5 bases. Germline CDR1 and CDR2: SEHNR and FQNEAQ (reference sequence). CDR3 size: 14 residues. As DNA, the CDR3 is TGTGCCAGCAGCTTGAGTAGCGGGAGCAACGAGCAGTACTTC. Translation: CASSLSSGSNEQYF.

The V and J genes are TRBV4-1 and TRBJ2-5, with no clear D. V was clipped by 1 base and J by 0 bases, with 12 bases between them. Per the germline V gene, CDR1 is MGHRA and CDR2 is YSYEKL. The CDR3 extends over 16 amino acids. CDR3 in amino acids: CASSQGPIKYQETQYF. The CDR3 nucleotides are TGCGCCAGCAGCCAAGGGCCTATCAAGTACCAAGAGACCCAGTACTTC.

This clone was recorded once. The chain employs TRBV6-5 and TRBJ1-5; TRBD1 is a possible D gene (5 bases). V was shortened by 6 bases and J by 7 bases, with 19 bases between the two germline ends. Per germline, CDR1 MNHEY and CDR2 SVGAGI. This CDR3 has 15 amino acids. CDR3 in amino acids: CASSLQQGGGQPQHF. The CDR3 nucleotides read TGTGCCAGCAGCCTTCAGCAGGGAGGCGGACAGCCCCAGCATTTT.

The V and J genes are TRBV5-4 and TRBJ2-4, with TRBD2 matching over 8 bases. The trim removed 0 bases at V and 7 bases at J, leaving 3 bases unmatched. Germline CDR1 reads SGHNT; CDR2 reads YYREEE (reference sequence). The CDR3 runs to 14 residues. This CDR3 reads CASSLGLAGNIQYF. In DNA, the CDR3 is TGTGCCAGCAGCTTGGGTCTAGCGGGTAACATTCAGTACTTC.

V gene TRBV29-1 combines with J gene TRBJ2-5; perhaps TRBD2 as D (5 bases). The CDR3 runs to 12 residues. The V end lost 5 bases, the J end lost 5 bases, and 12 bases lay between the germline ends. Germline V CDR1 and CDR2: SQVTM, ANQGSEA. The CDR3: CSVRSGRETQYF. The CDR3 bases are TGCAGCGTTCGCAGCGGACGGGAGACCCAGTACTTC.

This chain uses TRBV7-9 with TRBJ2-6; TRBD1 is a possible D gene (5 bases). The V end lost 1 base, the J end lost 2 bases, and 12 bases lay between the germline ends. This CDR3 has 17 amino acids. Germline V gives CDR1 SEHNR, CDR2 FQNEAQ (reference sequence). CDR3 loop: CASSLVGQGPGANVLTF. The CDR3 DNA reads as TGTGCCAGCAGCTTAGTGGGTCAGGGCCCTGGGGCCAACGTCCTGACTTTC.

V gene TRBV6-6 combines with J gene TRBJ2-7; no reliable D call. The CDR3 totals 13 residues. Germline V gives CDR1 MNHNY, CDR2 SVGAGI (reference sequence). The V gene lost 6 bases and the J gene lost 3 bases, with 12 bases spanning the gap. The DNA of the CDR3 is TGTGCCAGCAGCCCTGCCCACGGCTACGAGCAGTACTTC. Translation gives CASSPAHGYEQYF.

The count of this clone is one. V is TRBV5-6 and J is TRBJ1-1; D unresolved. The CDR3 loop spans 15 amino acids. V lost 3 bases and J lost 4, with 16 bases in between. Per germline, CDR1 SGHDT and CDR2 YYEEEE. The CDR3 nucleotides read TGTGCCAGCAGCTCAACCCGATCATACGGCACTGAAGCTTTCTTT. Residues: CASSSTRSYGTEAFF.

This clone was observed a single time. The V and J genes are TRBV25-1 and TRBJ1-2; no clear D. The CDR3 runs to 13 residues. The germline V and J ends were trimmed by 4 bases and 7 bases, with 13 bases remaining between them. The germline V gene encodes CDR1 MGHDK and CDR2 SYGVNS. CDR3 region: CASSGQTYVGYTF. CDR3 nucleotides: TGTGCCAGCAGTGGGCAGACCTATGTTGGCTACACCTTC.

The V call is TRBV5-8, the J call TRBJ1-5; D is perhaps TRBD1 (5 bases). Germline V lookup: CDR1 SGHTS, CDR2 YDEGEE. V lost 2 bases, J lost 0 bases, and 18 bases lay in between. The CDR3 has 18 amino acids. CDR3 region: CASSLYSGTEYSNQPQHF. CDR3 DNA sequence: TGTGCCAGCAGCTTATACTCCGGGACCGAGTATAGCAATCAGCCCCAGCATTTT.

The chain recombines TRBV7-6 with TRBJ2-2; maybe TRBD2 (5 bases). Trimming took off 6 bases at V and 1 base at J, with 15 bases between the two ends. Germline lookup yields CDR1 SGHVS and CDR2 FNYEAQ. CDR3 length: 16 residues. CDR3 in amino acids: CASSLASRGNTGELFF. CDR3 nucleotide sequence: TGTGCCAGCAGTCTAGCTAGCCGTGGGAACACCGGGGAGCTGTTTTTT.

The chain is built from TRBV28 and TRBJ2-5, with 10 bases that match TRBD1. The J call may be incorrect, as the DNA end agrees better with TRBJ2-7. From germline, CDR1 is MDHEN and CDR2 SYDVKM. CDR3 size: 16 residues. The CDR3 protein is CASSSPPGQGLYEQYF. CDR3 in DNA: TGTGCCAGCAGTTCACCCCCGGGACAGGGGTTATACGAGCAGTACTTC.

The V gene is TRBV15, the J gene TRBJ2-3; 7 bases fit TRBD1. After removal of 5 bases from V and 4 bases from J, the junction contained 6 bases not matched to a gene. CDR3 length equals 14 residues. CDR1 is LNHNV and CDR2 is YYDKDF in the germline V gene (reference sequence). The CDR3 here is CATSYRDRPDTQYF. The CDR3 DNA reads as TGTGCCACCAGCTACCGGGACAGACCAGATACGCAGTATTTT.

The chain couples TRBV10-3 to TRBJ2-7; TRBD1 matches 7 bases. This CDR3 has 11 residues. Germline V lookup: CDR1 ENHRY, CDR2 SYGVKD. Trimming took 10 bases from V and 6 from J; bases not matched to a gene: 6. For the CDR3, the DNA is TGTGCCACGACAGGGCGCGGCGAGCAGTACTTC. Translated, it gives CATTGRGEQYF.

This rearrangement joins TRBV21-1 to TRBJ1-5; whether TRBD1, the table's D call, matches the DNA was not checked. TRBV21-1 is a listed pseudogene. The CDR3 is made up of 16 amino acids. The CDR3 loop is CASSKALQGCNQPQHF. The CDR3 nucleotides read TGTGCCAGCAGCAAAGCGCTACAGGGTTGCAATCAGCCCCAGCATTTT.

In this sample, this clone turned up a few times. The gene calls are TRBV10-3 and TRBJ1-5; D is unresolved. CDR1 and CDR2 from the germline V gene are ENHRY and SYGVKD. V gave up 6 bases and J gave up 0 bases, with 6 bases separating them. This CDR3 has 13 amino acids. CDR3 region: CAISTDSNQPQHF. The CDR3 coding sequence is TGTGCCATCAGCACAGATAGCAATCAGCCCCAGCATTTT.

The V gene is TRBV5-4, the J gene TRBJ2-7; no clear D gene. The CDR3 spans 13 residues. V was shortened by 4 bases and J by 7 bases, with 15 bases between the two germline ends. CDR1 and CDR2 (germline): SGHNT, YYREEE (reference sequence). The CDR3 loop is CASSPQREGEQYF. In DNA, the CDR3 is TGTGCCAGCAGCCCCCAAAGGGAAGGGGAGCAGTACTTC.

V usage is TRBV10-3 and J usage is TRBJ1-1; TRBD1 aligns across 8 bases. Germline lookup yields CDR1 ENHRY and CDR2 SYGVKD. V gave up 0 bases and J gave up 3 bases; unmatched junction bases: 3. CDR3 length: 15 amino acids. The CDR3 DNA reads as TGTGCCATCAGTGAGTCAAACAGGGGGGACACTGAAGCTTTCTTT. Amino acids: CAISESNRGDTEAFF.

This chain links TRBV5-1 with TRBJ2-2; no firm D call. Germline lookup yields CDR1 SGHRS and CDR2 YFSETQ. V was cut by 4 bases and J by 9 bases, with 7 bases left in between. This CDR3 region has 11 residues. In DNA, the CDR3 is TGCGCCAGCAGCCAAAACAGGGAGCTGTTTTTT. This sequence encodes CASSQNRELFF. Supplemented by reference TRBV5-1 and TRBJ2-2, the full variable domain reads KAGVTQTPRYLIKTRGQQVTLSCSPISGHRSVSWYQQTPGQGLQFLFEYFSETQRNKGNFPGRFSGRQFSNSRSEMNVSTLELGDSALYLCASSQNRELFFGEGSRLTVL.

This chain connects TRBV29-1 to TRBJ1-2; TRBD1 aligns across 8 bases. The CDR3 is 12 residues long. From germline, CDR1 is SQVTM and CDR2 ANQGSEA. V lost 6 bases to trimming and J lost 3 bases; unmatched junction nucleotides: 3. CDR3 bases: TGCAGCGTGGGACAGGCGGACTATGGCTACACCTTC. It yields the protein CSVGQADYGYTF.

This chain links TRBV21-1 with TRBJ2-3; TRBD2 reflects the table's D call only, with no check against the DNA. TRBV21-1 has pseudogene status. The length of the CDR3 is 16 residues. CDR3 residues: CASPSQGRERGDTQYF. The CDR3 DNA reads TGTGCCAGCCCCTCCCAGGGGCGGGAGAGGGGAGATACGCAGTATTTT.